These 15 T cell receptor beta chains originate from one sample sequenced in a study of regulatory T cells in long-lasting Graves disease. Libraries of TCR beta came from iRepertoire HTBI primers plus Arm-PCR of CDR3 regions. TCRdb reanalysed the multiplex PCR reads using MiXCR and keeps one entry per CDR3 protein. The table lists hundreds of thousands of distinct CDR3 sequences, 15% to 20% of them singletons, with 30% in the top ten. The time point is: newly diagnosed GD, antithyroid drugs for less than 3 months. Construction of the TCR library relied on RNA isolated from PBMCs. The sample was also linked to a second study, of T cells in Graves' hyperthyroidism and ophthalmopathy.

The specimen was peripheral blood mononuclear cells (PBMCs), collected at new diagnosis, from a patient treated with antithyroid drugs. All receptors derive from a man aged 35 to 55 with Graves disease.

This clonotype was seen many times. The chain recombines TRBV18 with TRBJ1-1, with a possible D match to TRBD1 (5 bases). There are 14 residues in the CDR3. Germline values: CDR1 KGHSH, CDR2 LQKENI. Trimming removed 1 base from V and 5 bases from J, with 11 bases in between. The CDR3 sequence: CASSPLGARTEAFF. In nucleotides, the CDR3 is TGTGCCAGCTCACCACTTGGGGCGCGGACTGAAGCTTTCTTT.

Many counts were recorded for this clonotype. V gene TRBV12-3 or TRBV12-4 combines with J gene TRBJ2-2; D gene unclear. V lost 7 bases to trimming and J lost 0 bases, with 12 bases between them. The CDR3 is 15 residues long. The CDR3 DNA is TGTGCCAGCACCCCTCGGAAAGCGAACACCGGGGAGCTGTTTTTT. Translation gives CASTPRKANTGELFF.

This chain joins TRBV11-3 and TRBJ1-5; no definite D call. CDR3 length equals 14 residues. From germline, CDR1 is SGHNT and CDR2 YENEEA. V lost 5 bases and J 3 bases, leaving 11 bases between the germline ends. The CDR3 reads CASSQEFHNQPQHF. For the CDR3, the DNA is TGTGCCAGCAGCCAAGAGTTTCACAATCAGCCCCAGCATTTT.

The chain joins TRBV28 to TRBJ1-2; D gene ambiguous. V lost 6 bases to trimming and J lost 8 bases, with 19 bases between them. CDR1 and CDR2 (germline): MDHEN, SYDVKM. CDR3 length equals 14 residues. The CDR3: CASSPGGGYVGYTF. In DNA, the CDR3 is TGTGCCAGCAGCCCAGGAGGCGGTTACGTCGGCTACACCTTC.

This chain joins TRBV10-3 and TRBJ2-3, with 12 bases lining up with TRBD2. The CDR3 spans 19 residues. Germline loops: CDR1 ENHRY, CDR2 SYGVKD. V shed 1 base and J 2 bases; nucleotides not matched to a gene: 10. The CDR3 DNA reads TGTGCCATCAGTGAGTTTGGGGCCGGACTAGCGGGGAACACAGATACGCAGTATTTT. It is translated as CAISEFGAGLAGNTDTQYF.

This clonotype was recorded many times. Here the CDR3 reads CASGAGHRPGTQYF. The CDR3 DNA reads as TGTGCCAGCGGAGCGGGACACCGACCCGGGACCCAGTACTTC. V is TRBV28 and J is TRBJ2-5; weak D call: TRBD2 (7 bases). Germline values: CDR1 MDHEN, CDR2 SYDVKM. This CDR3 contains 14 residues. V was cut by 8 bases and J by 7 bases, with 20 bases left in between. Supplemented by reference TRBV28 and TRBJ2-5, the full variable domain reads DVKVTQSSRYLVKRTGEKVFLECVQDMDHENMFWYRQDPGLGLRLIYFSYDVKMKEKGDIPEGYSVSREKKERFSLILESASTNQTSMYLCASGAGHRPGTQYFGPGTRLLVL.

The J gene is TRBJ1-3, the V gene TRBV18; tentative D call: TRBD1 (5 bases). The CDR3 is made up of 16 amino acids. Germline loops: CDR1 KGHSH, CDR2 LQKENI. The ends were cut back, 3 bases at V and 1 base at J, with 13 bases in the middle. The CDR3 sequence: CASSPGGGASGNTIYF. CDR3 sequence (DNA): TGTGCCAGCTCACCCGGCGGAGGGGCTTCTGGAAACACCATATATTTT.

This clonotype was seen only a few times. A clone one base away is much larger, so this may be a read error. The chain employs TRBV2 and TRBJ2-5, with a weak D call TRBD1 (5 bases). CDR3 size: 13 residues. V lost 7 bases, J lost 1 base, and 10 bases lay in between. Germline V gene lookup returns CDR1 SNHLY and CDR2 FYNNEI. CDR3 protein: CASTVTAQETQYF. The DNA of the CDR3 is TGTGCCAGCACCGTGACAGCCCAAGAGACCCAGTACTTC.

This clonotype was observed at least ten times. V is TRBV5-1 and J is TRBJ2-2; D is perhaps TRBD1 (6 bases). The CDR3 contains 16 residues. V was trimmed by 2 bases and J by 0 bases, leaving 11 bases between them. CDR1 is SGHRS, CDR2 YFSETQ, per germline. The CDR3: CASSLNRASNTGELFF. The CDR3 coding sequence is TGCGCCAGCAGCTTAAACAGGGCATCGAACACCGGGGAGCTGTTTTTT. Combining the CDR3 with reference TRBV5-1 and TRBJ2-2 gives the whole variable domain KAGVTQTPRYLIKTRGQQVTLSCSPISGHRSVSWYQQTPGQGLQFLFEYFSETQRNKGNFPGRFSGRQFSNSRSEMNVSTLELGDSALYLCASSLNRASNTGELFFGEGSRLTVL.

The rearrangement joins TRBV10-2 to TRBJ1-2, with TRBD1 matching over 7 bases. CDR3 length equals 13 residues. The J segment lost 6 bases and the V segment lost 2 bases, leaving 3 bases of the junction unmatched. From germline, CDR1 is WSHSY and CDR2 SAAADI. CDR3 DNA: TGCGCCAGCAGTGAGCCAGGGGGAAATGGCTACACCTTC. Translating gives CASSEPGGNGYTF.

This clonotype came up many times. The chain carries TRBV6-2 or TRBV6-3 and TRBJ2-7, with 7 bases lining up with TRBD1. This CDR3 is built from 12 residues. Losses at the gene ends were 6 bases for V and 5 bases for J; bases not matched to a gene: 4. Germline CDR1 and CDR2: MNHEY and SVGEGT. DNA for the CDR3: TGTGCCAGCAGAAGGGGGCCCCACGAGCAGTACTTC. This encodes CASRRGPHEQYF.

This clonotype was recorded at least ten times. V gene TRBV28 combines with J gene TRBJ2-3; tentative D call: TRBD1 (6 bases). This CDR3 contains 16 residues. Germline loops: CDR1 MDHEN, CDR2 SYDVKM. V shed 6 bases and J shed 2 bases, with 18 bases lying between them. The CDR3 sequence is CASSQTRGWSTDTQYF. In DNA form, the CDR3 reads TGTGCCAGCAGCCAAACGAGGGGGTGGTCCACAGATACGCAGTATTTT.

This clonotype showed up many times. Here the CDR3 reads CATALTGGVEEQYF. For the CDR3, the DNA is TGTGCCACAGCCCTGACAGGGGGAGTTGAAGAGCAGTACTTC. This chain connects TRBV28 to TRBJ2-7, with 9 bases identical to TRBD1. The germline V gene has CDR1 MDHEN and CDR2 SYDVKM. V lost 10 bases, J lost 7 bases, and 14 bases stayed unmatched. CDR3 length: 14 amino acids.

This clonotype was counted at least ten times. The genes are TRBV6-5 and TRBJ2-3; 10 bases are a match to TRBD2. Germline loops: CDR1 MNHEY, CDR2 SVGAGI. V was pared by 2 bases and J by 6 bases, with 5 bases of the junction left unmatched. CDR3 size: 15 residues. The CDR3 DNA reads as TGTGCCAGCAGTTACACAAGCGGGGGGGCCGATACGCAGTATTTT. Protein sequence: CASSYTSGGADTQYF.

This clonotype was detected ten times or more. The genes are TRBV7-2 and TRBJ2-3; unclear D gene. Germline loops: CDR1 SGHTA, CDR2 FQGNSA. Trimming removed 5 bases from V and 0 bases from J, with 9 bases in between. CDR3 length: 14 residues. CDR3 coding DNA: TGTGCCAGCAGCACTCAAACTAGCACAGATACGCAGTATTTT. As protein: CASSTQTSTDTQYF.